A selection of T cell receptor beta chains follows, all from one sample in a study of blood T cell repertoires in COVID-19. This table comes from immunoSEQ multiplex PCR, and its TCRdb copy is limited to in-frame clones, with some not included. The sample gives hundreds of thousands of clones, roughly 85% of which show up once; roughly 10% is in the top ten. What was sequenced was peripheral blood. The source of these receptors is a woman aged 45 to 65 who had recovered from COVID-19. Each CDR3 is given with its conserved first and last residue. D genes are given only for firm matches. Not every row has a clone size; where given, it reads once, few, many or a size class.

>TRBV28|TRBJ2-2|.|TRBD1
TGTGCCAGCAGAGACAACGACAGGGGCACCGGGGAGCTGTTTTTT
CASRDNDRGTGELFF
>TRBV28|TRBJ1-1|.|TRBD1
TGTGCCACCTGGGACAGGGTAGCCACTGAAGCTTTCTTT
CATWDRVATEAFF
>TRBV2|TRBJ1-2|once|.
TGTGCCAGCCCTGGGGAGAACTATGGCTACACCTTC
CASPGENYGYTF
>TRBV10-3|TRBJ1-6|.|TRBD1
TGTGCCATCAGTTCCGGGACAGGGCATAATTCACCCCTCCACTTT
CAISSGTGHNSPLHF
>TRBV5-1|TRBJ1-3|.|.
TGCGCCAGCAGCTCAGGCAGGGGAAACACCATATATTTT
CASSSGRGNTIYF
>TRBV5-6|TRBJ2-1|.|.
TGTGCCAGCAGTTCTATGCTTCGGCGGAGGGGTGAGCAGTTCTTC
CASSSMLRRRGEQFF
>TRBV4-1|TRBJ1-3|.|.
TGCGCCAGCAGCCCTGGGGGGAGAAACACCATATATTTT
CASSPGGRNTIYF
>TRBV7-3|TRBJ2-1|.|.
TGTGCCACCTCGGGACAACGAGGCAATGAGCAGTTCTTC
CATSGQRGNEQFF
>TRBV27|TRBJ2-3|.|TRBD2
TGTGCCAGCAGTTTACGACTAGCGGGAGGCACAGATACGCAGTATTTT
CASSLRLAGGTDTQYF
>TRBV6-2/TRBV6-3|TRBJ1-2|.|.
TGTGCCAGCAGTCATGGAGGGCCAGAGGAAGGGTATGGCTACACCTTC
CASSHGGPEEGYGYTF
>TRBV7-2|TRBJ2-3|.|.
TGTGCCAGCAGCCTGTTGGGACTTAACACAGATACGCAGTATTTT
CASSLLGLNTDTQYF
>TRBV7-2|TRBJ2-1|.|TRBD1
TGTGCCAGCAGCTTTAAACAGGGGTATGAGCAGTTCTTC
CASSFKQGYEQFF
>TRBV12-2|TRBJ2-7|.|.
TGTGCAAGTCGCTTAGTCAGGGTGAGCTACGAGCAGTACTTC
CASRLVRVSYEQYF
>TRBV10-2|TRBJ2-7|.|.
TGCGCCAGCAGTTTCGCACCAGGGTGGCTCTCCTACGAGCAGTACTTC
CASSFAPGWLSYEQYF
>TRBV5-1|TRBJ2-3|.|TRBD2
TGCGCCAGCAGCTTGCTGTCTAGCGGGGGGGCCGGGACAGATACGCAGTATTTT
CASSLLSSGGAGTDTQYF
>TRBV18|TRBJ2-7|.|.
TGTGCCAGCTCACCACCAGGAGGGGACGAGCAGTACTTC
CASSPPGGDEQYF
>TRBV29-1|TRBJ2-3|.|TRBD2
TGCAGCGTTTCCCCTAGCGGGAGACCAGATACGCAGTATTTT
CSVSPSGRPDTQYF
>TRBV19|TRBJ2-1|.|TRBD2
TGTGCCAGTACCATGGAATTCGCGGGGGGCCCCATCGGGAATGAGCAGTTCTTC
CASTMEFAGGPIGNEQFF
>TRBV10-2|TRBJ1-3|.|TRBD1
TGCGCCAGCAGGACAGGGGGAGGCTCTGGAAACACCATATATTTT
CASRTGGGSGNTIYF
>TRBV4-1|TRBJ2-3|.|TRBD2
TGCGCCAGCAGCTCCCGGACTAGCGGGAGCGTAGGCACAGATACGCAGTATTTT
CASSSRTSGSVGTDTQYF
>TRBV4-3|TRBJ1-1|.|TRBD1
TGCGCCAGCAGCCAAGAAAAGGGGGCGGCTTTCTTT
CASSQEKGAAFF
>TRBV27|TRBJ2-1|.|.
TGTGCCAGCAGTTTGATCCCAACTACTGCTACCAACAATGAGCAGTTCTTC
CASSLIPTTATNNEQFF
>TRBV6-2/TRBV6-3|TRBJ2-6|medium-sized|.
TGTGCCAGCAGTAACCAGGGAACTGGGGCCAACGTCCTGACTTTC
CASSNQGTGANVLTF
>TRBV9|TRBJ2-1|.|.
TGTGCCAGCAGCGTCTTTGGCGGGAATTACAATGAGCAGTTCTTC
CASSVFGGNYNEQFF
>TRBV19|TRBJ1-4|.|.
TGTGCCAGTAGTGAAAACCTCGGAACTAATGAAAAACTGTTTTTT
CASSENLGTNEKLFF
>TRBV19|TRBJ2-3|once|TRBD1
TGTGCCAGTAGTATCGGACAGGGACCAGATACGCAGTATTTT
CASSIGQGPDTQYF
>TRBV6-1|TRBJ1-2|many|TRBD1
TGTGCCAGCAGTGAACTGACAGGGTACGGCTACACCTTC
CASSELTGYGYTF
>TRBV4-2|TRBJ2-5|few|TRBD2
TGTGCCAGCAGCCAAGGGCTAACGGAGAGCGGGGGGCCTCAAGAGACCCAGTACTTC
CASSQGLTESGGPQETQYF
>TRBV5-6|TRBJ2-3|.|TRBD2
TGTGCCAGCAGCCCTACTAGCGGAAGCACAGATACGCAGTATTTT
CASSPTSGSTDTQYF
>TRBV6-5|TRBJ2-2|.|.
TGTGCCAGCGAGATGGTCGCCGGCACCGGGGAGCTGTTTTTT
CASEMVAGTGELFF
>TRBV11-2|TRBJ1-1|.|.
TGTGCCAGCAGCTTAACAGAAAACACTGAAGCTTTCTTT
CASSLTENTEAFF
>TRBV27|TRBJ2-1|.|.
TGTGCCAGCAGTAAACAGGTCGGGAATGAGCAGTTCTTC
CASSKQVGNEQFF
>TRBV28|TRBJ1-4|.|.
TGTGCCAGCAGCCCCCCCGCGCGGGTTTATGAAAAACTGTTTTTT
CASSPPARVYEKLFF
>TRBV28|TRBJ2-1|.|.
TGTGCCAGCAGTATGAATTCTGGCAGGTCAGGCGAGCAGTTCTTC
CASSMNSGRSGEQFF
>TRBV28|TRBJ1-2|.|.
TGTGCCAGCAGTCCGATCTTCCAGGGGAATCACTATGGCTACACCTTC
CASSPIFQGNHYGYTF
>TRBV24-1|TRBJ2-1|few|.
TGTGCCACCAGTGATTGGGCTTCCTACAATGAGCAGTTCTTC
CATSDWASYNEQFF
>TRBV6-4|TRBJ2-7|.|TRBD1
TGTGCCAGCGTCCTCAGGGGGCTCTACGAGCAGTACTTC
CASVLRGLYEQYF
>TRBV15|TRBJ2-5|.|TRBD2
TGTGCCACCCGGGGTAGCGGGGGGTTTGGGACCCAGTACTTC
CATRGSGGFGTQYF
>TRBV7-2|TRBJ1-2|.|.
TGTGCCAGCAGCCAGGAGGGGTATGGCTACACCTTC
CASSQEGYGYTF
>TRBV5-3|TRBJ2-7|once|TRBD1
TGTGCCAGATCCCAAGGACAGGGGGGAGCCTACGAGCAGTACTTC
CARSQGQGGAYEQYF
>TRBV28|TRBJ2-7|.|TRBD2
TGTGCCAGCAGTATAGCGGGAGGTCCCTACGAGCAGTACTTC
CASSIAGGPYEQYF
>TRBV18|TRBJ2-7|few|.
TGTGCCAGCTCACGTGGGGAGTCCTACGAGCAGTACTTC
CASSRGESYEQYF
>TRBV6-2/TRBV6-3|TRBJ2-2|.|.
TGTGCCAGCAGTTACTACCCCCCAGGTAGCGGGAACACCGGGGAGCTGTTTTTT
CASSYYPPGSGNTGELFF
>TRBV27|TRBJ2-5|.|.
TGTGCCAGCCGAACCCCAGGGCTAGAGACCCAGTACTTC
CASRTPGLETQYF
>TRBV10-3|TRBJ2-5|.|.
TGTGCCATTTCGCCGGGACTCCGGATGGGGGAGACCCAGTACTTC
CAISPGLRMGETQYF
>TRBV4-3|TRBJ1-5|.|.
TGCGCCAGCAGCCAACAGGGGTATCAGCCCCAGCATTTT
CASSQQGYQPQHF
>TRBV28|TRBJ2-7|.|TRBD2
TGTGCCAGCAGTTTAGCGGGAGGGTACGAGCAGTACTTC
CASSLAGGYEQYF
>TRBV5-5|TRBJ1-5|.|.
TGTGCCAGCAGCTTTTTTGACGGGGAGGCACAGCCCCAGCATTTT
CASSFFDGEAQPQHF
>TRBV27|TRBJ1-4|.|.
TGTGCCAGCAGTTTCGGCGGGGCAACTAATGAAAAACTGTTTTTT
CASSFGGATNEKLFF